This entry lists 11 T cell receptor beta chains sequenced from one sample in a study of cytomegalovirus exposure and HLA in healthy donors. The study ran its PCR with 60 Vbeta and 13 Jbeta primers. Using immunoSEQ multiplex PCR, the repertoire was profiled, and TCRdb retains in-frame clones only, with some absent. The table lists about 150,000 clones, roughly 77% of them singletons. What was sequenced was PBMCs. The receptors were gathered from a young man in good health and CMV-seropositive.

The genes are TRBV14 and TRBJ2-2; the D gene is possibly TRBD1 (5 bases). This CDR3 contains 15 residues. Germline V gives CDR1 SGHDN, CDR2 FVKESK. Trimming took off 4 bases at V and 5 bases at J, with 14 bases between the two ends. The CDR3 loop is CASSRTQGTTGELFF. The CDR3 DNA reads TGTGCCAGCAGCCGAACGCAGGGAACGACCGGGGAGCTGTTTTTT.

The chain employs TRBV6-1 and TRBJ2-3; 7 positions agree with TRBD1. V shed 2 bases and J 2 bases; nucleotides not matched to a gene: 10. Looked up from germline, CDR1 is MNHNS and CDR2 is SASEGT. This CDR3 spans 17 amino acids. The CDR3 nucleotides read TGTGCCAGCAGTGAACCCGGGACAGTAACTTCCACAGATACGCAGTATTTT. Translation: CASSEPGTVTSTDTQYF.

V is TRBV14 and J is TRBJ2-5, with TRBD1 matching 7 bases. Trimming at V came to 4 bases and at J to 2 bases, leaving 4 bases not matched to a gene. This CDR3 region has 14 residues. CDR1 is SGHDN, CDR2 FVKESK, per germline. CDR3 sequence (DNA): TGTGCCAGCAGCCCCCTGGACAGGCAAGAGACCCAGTACTTC. Its translation: CASSPLDRQETQYF.

V gene TRBV7-2 combines with J gene TRBJ1-2; 7 nucleotides align to TRBD1. The CDR3 covers 15 residues. V trimming: 5 bases; J trimming: 5 bases; junction bases outside the gene matches: 11. In germline, CDR1 is SGHTA, CDR2 FQGNSA. The CDR3 loop reads CASSRDLQGRYGYTF. The CDR3 DNA follows: TGTGCCAGCAGCCGCGATCTACAGGGGCGGTATGGCTACACCTTC.

The chain couples TRBV27 to TRBJ1-1, with 8 bases identical to TRBD1. V gave up 5 bases and J gave up 3 bases; unmatched junction bases: 8. Per the germline V gene, CDR1 is MNHEY and CDR2 is SMNVEV (reference sequence). The CDR3 consists of 15 residues. The CDR3 is CASSLGQGTYTEAFF. For the CDR3, the DNA is TGTGCCAGCAGTCTCGGACAGGGAACCTACACTGAAGCTTTCTTT.

This clone appeared a single time. CDR3 in amino acids: CASGRLAGGPFPYNEQFF. The DNA for the CDR3 is TGTGCCAGCGGCAGACTAGCGGGAGGGCCGTTCCCTTACAATGAGCAGTTCTTC. V gene TRBV27 combines with J gene TRBJ2-1; 14 bases are shared with TRBD2. CDR3 size: 18 residues. After removal of 8 bases from V and 4 bases from J, the junction contained 13 bases not matched to a gene. The germline CDR1 and CDR2 sequences are MNHEY and SMNVEV (reference sequence).

J is TRBJ1-4 and V is TRBV7-2; D ambiguous. V lost 2 bases and J 0 bases, leaving 4 bases between the germline ends. The CDR3 runs 14 residues. Germline CDR1 and CDR2: SGHTA and FQGNSA. CDR3 amino acids: CASSLTATNEKLFF. Written as DNA, the CDR3 is TGTGCCAGCAGCTTAACTGCAACTAATGAAAAACTGTTTTTT.

The chain uses TRBV28 and TRBJ1-5; D might be TRBD1 (6 bases). V was trimmed by 2 bases and J by 0 bases, leaving 11 bases between them. CDR1 and CDR2 from the germline V gene are MDHEN and SYDVKM. The CDR3 has 16 amino acids. The CDR3 region has the DNA TGTGCCAGCAGTTTAATAAGGGGGATTAGCAATCAGCCCCAGCATTTT. It translates to CASSLIRGISNQPQHF.

CDR3 DNA sequence: TGTGCCAGTAGTGGATTTAGCATGGCTTATGGCTACACCTTC. The encoded protein is CASSGFSMAYGYTF. This chain links TRBV19 with TRBJ1-2, with D hard to call. There are 14 residues in the CDR3. Per the germline V gene, CDR1 is LNHDA and CDR2 is SQIVND (reference sequence). V lost 5 bases and J lost 5, with 15 bases in between.

This rearrangement joins TRBV19 to TRBJ2-1; D perhaps matches TRBD1 (5 bases). V lost 8 bases to trimming and J lost 7 bases, with 12 bases between them. CDR3 size: 12 residues. Germline V lookup: CDR1 LNHDA, CDR2 SQIVND (reference sequence). CDR3 in amino acids: CASCCQGNEQFF. The DNA of the CDR3 is TGTGCCAGTTGCTGTCAGGGTAATGAGCAGTTCTTC.

The genes are TRBV28 and TRBJ2-7, with D unresolved. This CDR3 is 12 amino acids long. CDR1 MDHEN and CDR2 SYDVKM come from the germline V gene. Trimming removed 5 bases at V and 7 bases at J, with 12 bases between. The CDR3 is CASSPSHGEQYF. The CDR3 DNA follows: TGTGCCAGCAGTCCATCTCACGGGGAGCAGTACTTC.